Shown below are 25 T cell receptor beta chains from a single sample sequenced in a study of cytomegalovirus exposure and HLA in healthy donors. Profiling relied on immunoSEQ multiplex PCR, and the TCRdb table lists in-frame clones only, not all of them. This sample yields tens of thousands of clones, of which around 94% are seen a single time; around 2% belongs to the top ten. The sample taken for sequencing was PBMCs. These receptors were obtained from a man younger than 35 in good health and CMV-seronegative.

V is TRBV4-3 and J is TRBJ2-5; 8 bases map to TRBD2. CDR3 length equals 15 residues. V lost 4 bases and J lost 3; bases outside the gene matches: 7. Germline V lookup: CDR1 LGHNA, CDR2 YSLEER. CDR3 DNA: TGCGCCAGCAGCCTTGAGCGGGGGCGGGAAGAGACCCAGTACTTC. Its translation: CASSLERGREETQYF.

This rearrangement joins TRBV19 to TRBJ1-5, with no clear D. The CDR3 length is 16 residues. V lost 2 bases and J lost 0, with 11 bases in between. The germline CDR1 and CDR2 sequences are LNHDA and SQIVND (reference sequence). The CDR3 sequence is CASSIRGIYSNQPQHF. DNA of the CDR3: TGTGCCAGTAGTATAAGAGGGATCTATAGCAATCAGCCCCAGCATTTT.

The chain has TRBV28 and TRBJ1-1, with 12 positions matching TRBD1. CDR1 is MDHEN and CDR2 is SYDVKM in the germline V gene. V was clipped by 3 bases and J by 10 bases; unmatched bases: 9. The CDR3 has 15 amino acids. The CDR3 region is CASSFWDRGRFAAFF. The CDR3 DNA is TGTGCCAGCAGTTTTTGGGACAGGGGGCGCTTTGCAGCTTTCTTT.

This chain links TRBV10-3 with TRBJ1-2; 10 bases are shared with TRBD1. Germline V gene data show CDR1 as ENHRY and CDR2 as SYGVKD. The CDR3 runs to 14 residues. V dropped 4 bases and J dropped 5; count of bases not matched to a gene: 4. CDR3 protein: CAISASDRGYGYTF. Here the CDR3 DNA reads TGTGCCATCAGTGCCTCGGACAGGGGGTATGGCTACACCTTC.

The chain recombines TRBV19 with TRBJ2-3; D remains unclear. Germline V gene sequence: CDR1 LNHDA, CDR2 SQIVND (reference sequence). The V and J ends lost 7 bases and 2 bases respectively, with 13 bases between them. The CDR3 is 14 amino acids. This CDR3 reads CASTIGALTDTQYF. The CDR3 DNA follows: TGTGCCAGTACCATTGGAGCCCTCACAGATACGCAGTATTTT.

The count of this clone is one. The genes are TRBV5-4 and TRBJ2-1, with a weak D call TRBD2 (6 bases). The CDR3 runs to 15 residues. Per the germline V gene, CDR1 is SGHNT and CDR2 is YYREEE (reference sequence). Deletions cut 0 bases from V and 2 bases from J, with 9 bases between. CDR3 region: CASSLETSAYNEQFF. The CDR3 bases are TGTGCCAGCAGCTTGGAGACTAGTGCCTACAATGAGCAGTTCTTC.

The chain recombines TRBV5-4 with TRBJ1-3, with unresolved D. The V end was cut by 2 bases, the J end by 4 bases, with 4 bases between. Germline V gene lookup returns CDR1 SGHNT and CDR2 YYREEE (reference sequence). This CDR3 is built from 12 residues. CDR3 region: CASSFSGNTIYF. CDR3 nucleotides: TGTGCCAGCAGCTTTAGCGGAAACACCATATATTTT.

V and J are TRBV7-2 and TRBJ2-7, with 11 bases lining up with TRBD2. CDR3 length: 17 amino acids. J lost 5 bases, V lost 2 bases, and 11 bases had no gene match. CDR1 and CDR2 from the germline V gene are SGHTA and FQGNSA. This CDR3 is CASSLSALAGESNEQYF. DNA for the CDR3: TGTGCCAGCAGCTTATCGGCACTAGCGGGAGAATCGAACGAGCAGTACTTC.

This clone was observed once. This sequence joins TRBV4-3 and TRBJ2-1, with 10 positions matching TRBD2. The CDR3 sequence is 16 residues long. Germline CDR1 LGHNA, CDR2 YSLEER. V shed 0 bases, J shed 5 bases, and the junction held 4 bases outside the gene matches. The DNA for the CDR3 is TGCGCCAGCAGCCAAGATCAGACTAGCGGGCACAATGAGCAGTTCTTC. Translating gives CASSQDQTSGHNEQFF.

The V gene is TRBV9, the J gene TRBJ2-3; a weak D match, TRBD2 (5 bases). Trimming left V 3 bases short and J 2 bases short, with 13 bases between. The CDR3 sequence is 15 residues long. Germline-derived CDR1 and CDR2 are SGDLS and YYNGEE. As DNA, the CDR3 is TGTGCCAGCAGCGCCGGAGGACGGAACACAGATACGCAGTATTTT. This encodes CASSAGGRNTDTQYF.

V usage is TRBV10-1 and J usage is TRBJ2-1, with 7 bases that match TRBD2. The CDR3 length is 12 residues. The V gene end was trimmed by 8 bases and the J gene end by 9 bases; junction bases not matched to a gene: 7. From germline, CDR1 is WNHNN and CDR2 SYGVQD (reference sequence). The CDR3 sequence is CASGGSSSEQFF. For the CDR3, the DNA is TGCGCCAGCGGCGGGAGTAGTAGTGAGCAGTTCTTC.

V gene TRBV4-2 combines with J gene TRBJ1-4, with TRBD1 matching 7 bases. Trimming removed 6 bases from V and 7 bases from J; junction bases left unmatched: 11. The CDR3 consists of 15 residues. Looked up from germline, CDR1 is LGHNA and CDR2 is YNFKEQ. The CDR3 loop reads CASRGWDSPGEKLFF. The CDR3 DNA reads as TGTGCCAGCAGGGGGTGGGACAGCCCGGGTGAAAAACTGTTTTTT.

The chain employs TRBV7-9 and TRBJ2-1; 10 positions match TRBD2. The J segment lost 8 bases and the V segment lost 2 bases, leaving 12 bases of the junction unmatched. Germline loops: CDR1 SEHNR, CDR2 FQNEAQ (reference sequence). This CDR3 is 17 amino acids long. The CDR3 bases are TGTGCCAGCAGCTTACGGCGGCTAGCGGGAGTTAAGGATGAGCAGTTCTTC. Translated, it gives CASSLRRLAGVKDEQFF.

This clone occurred a few times. CDR3 bases: TGTGCCAGCAGTTTGAAGGGACAGCTCGGCAGTGGCTACACCTTC. Protein: CASSLKGQLGSGYTF. The chain is built from TRBV6-5 and TRBJ1-2, with 7 bases lining up with TRBD1. Germline V gene sequence: CDR1 MNHEY, CDR2 SVGAGI. The CDR3 length is 15 residues. The V and J ends lost 4 bases and 7 bases, in that order; junction bases with no gene match: 12.

CDR3 residues: CAISEATRGTEAFF. DNA of the CDR3: TGTGCCATCAGTGAAGCGACGAGAGGGACTGAAGCTTTCTTT. The chain couples TRBV10-3 to TRBJ1-1; D unclear. Germline V gives CDR1 ENHRY, CDR2 SYGVKD. The CDR3 loop spans 14 amino acids. Trimming cost V 3 bases and J 5 bases, with 13 bases left between them.

The chain uses TRBV25-1 and TRBJ1-2; no firm D call. Germline assignment: CDR1 MGHDK and CDR2 SYGVNS. Trimming cost V 2 bases and J 8 bases, with 12 bases left between them. CDR3 length equals 13 residues. CDR3 coding DNA: TGTGCCAGCAGTGAAGTGAGTCGGGAAGGCTACACCTTC. As protein: CASSEVSREGYTF.

The V and J genes are TRBV7-9 and TRBJ1-1; a possible D gene is TRBD1 (5 bases). From germline, CDR1 is SEHNR and CDR2 FQNEAQ (reference sequence). Trimming stripped 5 bases from V and 8 bases from J, with 18 bases between. CDR3 length: 14 amino acids. The CDR3 nucleotides read TGTGCCAGCAGCAACTCGCCGGGGGTCGGAGAAGCTTTCTTT. Translation: CASSNSPGVGEAFF.

The chain uses TRBV2 and TRBJ2-1; no clear D gene. CDR1 is SNHLY, CDR2 FYNNEI, per germline. Trimming took 6 bases from V and 5 from J, leaving 14 bases between them. The CDR3 is made up of 14 amino acids. CDR3 nucleotides: TGTGCCAGCAGCTTGGAGCTGGTGAACAATGAGCAGTTCTTC. It translates to CASSLELVNNEQFF.

The rearrangement uses TRBV5-6 and TRBJ1-5; 7 bases fit TRBD1. Germline CDR1 is SGHDT and CDR2 is YYEEEE. The CDR3 loop spans 15 amino acids. V lost 4 bases, J lost 0 bases, and 4 bases stayed unmatched. The CDR3 protein is CASSLTGVSNQPQHF. CDR3 DNA: TGTGCCAGCAGCCTTACAGGGGTTAGCAATCAGCCCCAGCATTTT.

This chain uses TRBV5-1 with TRBJ2-5, with a tentative D call TRBD1 (5 bases). Trimming left V 2 bases short and J 5 bases short, with 10 bases between. The CDR3 spans 13 residues. CDR1 and CDR2 from the germline V gene are SGHRS and YFSETQ. CDR3 sequence (DNA): TGCGCCAGCAGCTTATTAGGGGCGGAGACCCAGTACTTC. It codes for CASSLLGAETQYF.

This chain uses TRBV9 with TRBJ1-1, with a weak D call TRBD1 (6 bases). Germline V CDR1 and CDR2: SGDLS, YYNGEE. Trimming took off 4 bases at V and 7 bases at J, with 14 bases between the two ends. This CDR3 has 13 amino acids. CDR3 DNA: TGTGCCAGCAGCCCGGATGGGGGCGGTGAAGCTTTCTTT. It translates to CASSPDGGGEAFF.

The gene calls are TRBV4-3 and TRBJ1-1, with TRBD1 identical over 7 bases. CDR3 size: 15 residues. J was trimmed by 8 bases and V by 0 bases; bases with no gene match: 9. Germline lookup yields CDR1 LGHNA and CDR2 YSLEER. Here the CDR3 DNA reads TGCGCCAGCAGCCAAGATTGGGGGACAGAGGAAGAAGCTTTCTTT. This encodes CASSQDWGTEEEAFF.

The V gene is TRBV30, the J gene TRBJ2-3; D gene uncertain. V dropped 2 bases and J dropped 0 bases, with 12 bases sitting between them. Germline V gene data show CDR1 as GTSNPN and CDR2 as SVGIG (reference sequence). The CDR3 runs 15 residues. The DNA of the CDR3 is TGTGCCTGGAGTCCTGGCAGTTCAAGCACAGATACGCAGTATTTT. Its translation is CAWSPGSSSTDTQYF.

The J gene is TRBJ2-3, the V gene TRBV18; TRBD2 matches at 8 bases. CDR1 is KGHSH and CDR2 is LQKENI in the germline V gene. Unmatched junction bases numbered 5, after V lost 0 bases and J lost 0 bases. The CDR3 contains 17 residues. The DNA for the CDR3 is TGTGCCAGCTCACCACCGGCGGGAGGTACCAGCACAGATACGCAGTATTTT. Its translation: CASSPPAGGTSTDTQYF.

V and J are TRBV5-1 and TRBJ1-1, with 7 positions matching TRBD1. The CDR3 sequence is 14 residues long. Trimming removed 5 bases from V and 2 bases from J; junction bases left unmatched: 6. The germline V gene has CDR1 SGHRS and CDR2 YFSETQ. CDR3 DNA sequence: TGCGCCAGCAGTATGGGACAGAGAAACACTGAAGCTTTCTTT. Encoded protein: CASSMGQRNTEAFF.